One sample yielded the 10 T cell receptor beta chains listed below, sequenced in a study of T cell responses to AZD1222 COVID-19 vaccine (TCRdb year 2021). This specimen's time point label, per the study, means: baseline before first vaccination. The library came from the immunoSEQ multiplex PCR assay. TCRdb re-hosts the immuneACCESS table, in-frame sequences only. Its copies lack some clones; in the studies checked, an unresolved V gene accounts for under half of them, and the cause for the rest is not known. The sample contains about 120,000 clones, more than 80% of them found a single time. Approximately 3.4% of the sample is held by the ten biggest clonotypes. The material was peripheral blood, obtained on day 0 of AZD1222 vaccination. The receptors here all came from an adult in good health.

This chain uses TRBV7-9 with TRBJ1-1, with D perhaps TRBD1 (5 bases). The CDR3 covers 13 residues. V was pared by 5 bases and J by 6 bases, with 13 bases between. Germline loops: CDR1 SEHNR, CDR2 FQNEAQ (reference sequence). The CDR3 is CASSPVGDAEAFF. DNA of the CDR3: TGTGCCAGCAGCCCAGTCGGGGACGCTGAAGCTTTCTTT.

The chain uses TRBV10-3 and TRBJ1-3; TRBD1 agrees at 12 bases. CDR1 and CDR2 (germline): ENHRY, SYGVKD. The CDR3 length is 18 residues. Trimming took 6 bases from V and 4 from J; bases not matched to a gene: 13. CDR3 residues: CAIRPGTGGASSGNTIYF. CDR3 nucleotides: TGTGCCATCAGACCCGGGACAGGGGGCGCTTCGTCCGGAAACACCATATATTTT.

The rearrangement joins TRBV27 to TRBJ2-7; a possible D gene is TRBD2 (6 bases). The CDR3 contains 18 residues. CDR1 is MNHEY and CDR2 is SMNVEV in the germline V gene (reference sequence). The V end was cut by 3 bases, the J end by 0 bases, with 21 bases between. The CDR3 spells CASSFRSLRDLPSYEQYF. The CDR3 DNA reads as TGTGCCAGCAGTTTTCGTTCTTTGCGGGACTTGCCCTCCTACGAGCAGTACTTC.

The gene calls are TRBV5-1 and TRBJ2-1; 8 bases fit TRBD2. Per germline, CDR1 SGHRS and CDR2 YFSETQ. V shed 2 bases, J shed 8 bases, and the junction held 15 bases outside the gene matches. The CDR3 is 17 amino acids. This chain's CDR3 is CASSFEPGRAFIHEQFF. The CDR3 DNA reads as TGCGCCAGCAGCTTCGAACCCGGGAGGGCCTTCATCCATGAGCAGTTCTTC.

The V gene is TRBV7-2, the J gene TRBJ2-1; 9 bases match TRBD1. The V and J ends lost 4 bases and 6 bases, in that order; junction bases with no gene match: 7. Germline CDR1 and CDR2: SGHTA and FQGNSA. The CDR3 contains 15 residues. The CDR3 bases are TGTGCCAGCAGCTACCGGGACAGGGTGGTCAATGAGCAGTTCTTC. Translating gives CASSYRDRVVNEQFF.

The gene calls are TRBV5-1 and TRBJ2-7; no clear D gene. From germline, CDR1 is SGHRS and CDR2 YFSETQ. This CDR3 region has 14 residues. The V end lost 1 base, the J end lost 2 bases, and 10 bases lay between the germline ends. The CDR3 here is CASSLSPRTYEQYF. CDR3 in DNA: TGCGCCAGCAGCTTGTCTCCCAGAACCTACGAGCAGTACTTC.

The chain uses TRBV4-3 and TRBJ1-2; D call uncertain. The germline gives CDR1 LGHNA, CDR2 YSLEER. V gave up 0 bases and J gave up 8 bases, with 16 bases separating them. The CDR3 has 15 residues. The CDR3 here is CASSQDRGAAYGYTF. DNA of the CDR3: TGCGCCAGCAGCCAAGACCGGGGAGCAGCCTACGGCTACACCTTC.

The chain employs TRBV5-5 and TRBJ2-7, with a weak D call TRBD2 (5 bases). CDR1 is SGHKS, CDR2 YYEKEE, per germline (reference sequence). V dropped 0 bases and J dropped 5 bases, with 12 bases sitting between them. This CDR3 is 14 amino acids long. The CDR3 nucleotides are TGTGCCAGCAGCTTGGGAGGAGGTTCGCACGAGCAGTACTTC. It translates to CASSLGGGSHEQYF.

This clone was found a few times. The rearrangement joins TRBV12-1 to TRBJ2-5. TRBV12-1 is recorded as a pseudogene. CDR3 length: 13 residues. The CDR3 loop is CASTSAKEETQYF. The CDR3 DNA sequence: TGTGCCAGCACCTCAGCCAAAGAAGAGACCCAGTACTTC.

The rearrangement links TRBV13 to TRBJ2-2; 9 nucleotides align to TRBD1. Trimming took 4 bases from V and 7 from J; bases not matched to a gene: 4. The CDR3 loop spans 14 amino acids. Germline V CDR1 and CDR2: PRHDT, FYEKMQ (reference sequence). The CDR3 loop reads CASSYRGRGGELFF. The DNA of the CDR3 is TGTGCCAGCAGCTACAGGGGGCGTGGCGGGGAGCTGTTTTTT.